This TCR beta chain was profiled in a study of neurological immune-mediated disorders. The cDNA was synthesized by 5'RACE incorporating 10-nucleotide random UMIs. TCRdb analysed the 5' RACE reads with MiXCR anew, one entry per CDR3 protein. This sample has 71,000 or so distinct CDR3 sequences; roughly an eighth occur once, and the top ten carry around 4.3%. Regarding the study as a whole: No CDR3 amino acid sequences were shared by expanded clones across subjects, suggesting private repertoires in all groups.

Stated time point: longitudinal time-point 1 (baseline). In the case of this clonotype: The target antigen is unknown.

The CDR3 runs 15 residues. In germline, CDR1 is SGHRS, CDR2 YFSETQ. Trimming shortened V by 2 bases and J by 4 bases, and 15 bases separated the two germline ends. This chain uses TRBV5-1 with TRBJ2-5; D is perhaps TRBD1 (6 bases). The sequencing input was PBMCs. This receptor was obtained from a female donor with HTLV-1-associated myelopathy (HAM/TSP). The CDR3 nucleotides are TGCGCCAGCAGCTTAGGGGGTAACTTGGGAGAGACCCAGTACTTC. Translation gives CASSLGGNLGETQYF.